This TCR beta chain is from a study of T cell changes during pregnancy in multiple sclerosis. Some clones are missing from TCRdb's copy, which holds only in-frame ones; the method was immunoSEQ multiplex PCR. This table has tens of thousands of clones, about 91% appearing once. This clone was counted once. Trimming removed 0 bases at V and 0 bases at J, with 6 bases between. Germline V gives CDR1 ENHRY, CDR2 SYGVKD. The CDR3 consists of 14 residues. This TCR derives from a female donor in good health, enrolled as a control in a pregnancy study. Sequenced material: peripheral blood, taken after pregnancy. This rearrangement joins TRBV10-3 to TRBJ2-7; D remains ambiguous. This CDR3 reads CAISESESSYEQYF. The CDR3 bases are TGTGCCATCAGTGAGTCGGAGAGCTCCTACGAGCAGTACTTC.